The sample holds one count of the clone carrying this T cell receptor (beta chain). What it binds is not known. This specimen comes from a study of Ad26.COV2.S vaccination and SARS-CoV-2 variants. This CDR3 is built from 14 residues. Germline CDR1 and CDR2: SNHLY and FYNNEI. Between the trimmed V and J ends, which lost 7 bases and 5 bases, there was a span of 18 bases. Findings of the study overall: Comparable non-spike TCR breadth was observed in vaccine and placebo recipients. Vaccine recipients posted higher spike-specific TCR breadth than their placebo counterparts. Vaccinees reportedly had broad spike-specific CD8+ and CD4+ T cell responses.

The repertoire was sequenced with immunoSEQ multiplex PCR; TCRdb's copy has only in-frame clones and lacks some. The sample carries about 39,000 clones, 83% recorded once. The TCR sequence derives from a human donor who had recovered from COVID-19. The starting material was peripheral blood, obtained after recovery from COVID-19. The chain is built from TRBV2 and TRBJ2-7, with a possible D match to TRBD2 (6 bases). The DNA of the CDR3 is TGTGCCAGCAAGAAGGCGGGAAGATCGGACGAGCAGTACTTC. Translated: CASKKAGRSDEQYF.